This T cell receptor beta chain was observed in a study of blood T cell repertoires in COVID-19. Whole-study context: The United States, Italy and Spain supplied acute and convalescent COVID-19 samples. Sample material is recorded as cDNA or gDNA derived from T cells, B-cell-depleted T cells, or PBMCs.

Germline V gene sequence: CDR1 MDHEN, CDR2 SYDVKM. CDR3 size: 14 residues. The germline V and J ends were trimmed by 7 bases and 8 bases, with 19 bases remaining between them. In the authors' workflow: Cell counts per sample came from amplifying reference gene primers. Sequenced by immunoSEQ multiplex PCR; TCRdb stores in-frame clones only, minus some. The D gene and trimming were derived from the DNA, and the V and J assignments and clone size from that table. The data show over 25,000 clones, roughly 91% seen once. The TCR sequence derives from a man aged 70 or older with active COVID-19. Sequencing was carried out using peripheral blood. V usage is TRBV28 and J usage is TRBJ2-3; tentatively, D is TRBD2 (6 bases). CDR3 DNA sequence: TGTGCCAGCAAAAAGGCTAGCGATTTCTTTACGCAGTATTTT. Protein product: CASKKASDFFTQYF.